This TCR beta chain derives from a study of control samples from healthy donors and cancer patients. CDR1 and CDR2 (germline): SSHAT, FNYEAQ (reference sequence). The CDR3 has 15 residues. Concerning this clone: Germline is not matched at one junction end, which may reflect a read error.

Clones were sequenced by immunoSEQ multiplex PCR, and TCRdb holds only the in-frame ones, with some missing. The table includes about 170,000 clones, about 86% detected once. This receptor was taken from a woman in her twenties or thirties in good health. The chain combines TRBV7-7 with TRBJ1-5; no definite D call. The specimen sequenced was blood. The CDR3 spells CASSLAWRARQPQHF. DNA for the CDR3: TGTGCTAGCAGCTTAGCTTGGAGAGCACGCCAGCCCCAGCATTTT.